This entry lists 24 T cell receptor beta chains sequenced from one sample in a study of blood T cell repertoires in COVID-19. The assay was immunoSEQ multiplex PCR, and TCRdb's table has in-frame clones only and misses some. The sample has about 310,000 clones; under 90% are singletons. Sequencing was performed on PBMCs or T cells enriched from blood (not recorded which). These receptors were taken from a woman aged 25 to 45 who had recovered from COVID-19.

The rearrangement links TRBV28 to TRBJ1-2; D is uncertain. The CDR3 contains 12 residues. The germline V gene has CDR1 MDHEN and CDR2 SYDVKM. V was shortened by 5 bases and J by 0 bases, with 4 bases between the two germline ends. DNA of the CDR3: TGTGCCAGCAGTCTAGCTAACTATGGCTACACCTTC. This gives the protein CASSLANYGYTF.

The chain couples TRBV18 to TRBJ1-4; TRBD1 is a possible D gene (6 bases). Trimming left V 2 bases short and J 0 bases short, with 10 bases between. CDR3 length equals 16 residues. Germline CDR1 is KGHSH and CDR2 is LQKENI. This chain's CDR3 is CASSPKDSTTNEKLFF. The CDR3 DNA is TGTGCCAGCTCACCAAAGGACAGCACAACTAATGAAAAACTGTTTTTT.

The V gene is TRBV5-4, the J gene TRBJ1-3; no clear D. The V and J ends lost 0 bases and 1 base respectively, with 8 bases between them. The CDR3 contains 15 residues. Germline V gene sequence: CDR1 SGHNT, CDR2 YYREEE (reference sequence). The CDR3 reads CASSLGLLSGNTIYF. In DNA, the CDR3 is TGTGCCAGCAGCTTGGGACTACTGTCTGGAAACACCATATATTTT. The full variable domain, rest sourced from reference TRBV5-4 and TRBJ1-3, is ETGVTQSPTHLIKTRGQQVTLRCSSQSGHNTVSWYQQALGQGPQFIFQYYREEENGRGNFPPRFSGLQFPNYSSELNVNALELDDSALYLCASSLGLLSGNTIYFGEGSWLTVV.

The chain carries TRBV3-1 (or the pseudogene TRBV3-2) and TRBJ1-4; D is uncertain. The CDR3 consists of 13 residues. The ends were cut back, 1 base at V and 8 bases at J, with 8 bases in the middle. Germline values: CDR1 LGHDT, CDR2 YNNKEL (reference sequence). CDR3 protein: CASSQVEGEKLFF. The CDR3 coding sequence is TGTGCCAGCAGCCAAGTCGAGGGAGAAAAACTGTTTTTT.

CDR3 sequence (DNA): TGTGCCAGCAGCTTGAACGGGGTAAACACTGAAGCTTTCTTT. Protein sequence: CASSLNGVNTEAFF. This chain links TRBV5-4 with TRBJ1-1; no clear D. CDR1 and CDR2 (germline): SGHNT, YYREEE (reference sequence). This CDR3 is 14 amino acids long. Trimming shortened V by 1 base and J by 2 bases, and 9 bases separated the two germline ends.

The V and J genes are TRBV28 and TRBJ2-3; no reliable D call. This CDR3 is 14 amino acids long. V was clipped by 3 bases and J by 3 bases, with 10 bases between them. Germline loops: CDR1 MDHEN, CDR2 SYDVKM. CDR3 sequence (DNA): TGTGCCAGCAGTTTGCAGCAGAGGACAGATACGCAGTATTTT. Its protein product is CASSLQQRTDTQYF.

CDR3 coding DNA: TGTGCCAGCAGCTTGACTAGGGTAAAGACCCAGTACTTC. Protein: CASSLTRVKTQYF. The rearrangement links TRBV7-9 to TRBJ2-5; D might be TRBD2 (6 bases). V was clipped by 3 bases and J by 6 bases, with 11 bases between them. Germline CDR1 and CDR2: SEHNR and FQNEAQ (reference sequence). The CDR3 spans 13 residues.

This clone was observed once. CDR3 loop: CASGMDRPTDTQYF. DNA for the CDR3: TGTGCCAGCGGGATGGACAGGCCCACAGATACGCAGTATTTT. The chain has TRBV25-1 and TRBJ2-3, with 7 nucleotides matching TRBD1. The V gene end was trimmed by 8 bases and the J gene end by 2 bases; junction bases not matched to a gene: 7. Germline V gives CDR1 MGHDK, CDR2 SYGVNS. CDR3 size: 14 residues.

The chain carries TRBV5-4 and TRBJ1-3; 8 nucleotides match TRBD1. V lost 4 bases and J lost 0; bases outside the gene matches: 6. The CDR3 contains 16 residues. The germline gives CDR1 SGHNT, CDR2 YYREEE (reference sequence). This chain's CDR3 is CASSIPGTGSGNTIYF. CDR3 in DNA: TGTGCCAGCAGCATACCCGGGACAGGCTCTGGAAACACCATATATTTT. Variable domain in full (rest from reference TRBV5-4 and TRBJ1-3): ETGVTQSPTHLIKTRGQQVTLRCSSQSGHNTVSWYQQALGQGPQFIFQYYREEENGRGNFPPRFSGLQFPNYSSELNVNALELDDSALYLCASSIPGTGSGNTIYFGEGSWLTVV.

The V and J genes are TRBV12-3 or TRBV12-4 and TRBJ1-1, with TRBD1 matching over 7 bases. The CDR3 sequence is 13 residues long. The trim removed 6 bases at V and 4 bases at J, leaving 5 bases unmatched. The CDR3 DNA is TGTGCCAGCAGCTCGACAGGGCTCACTGAAGCTTTCTTT. Its translation is CASSSTGLTEAFF.

The V call is TRBV28, the J call TRBJ2-7; a possible D gene is TRBD2 (5 bases). V lost 11 bases and J 4 bases, leaving 9 bases between the germline ends. Germline-derived CDR1 and CDR2 are MDHEN and SYDVKM. This CDR3 is 10 amino acids long. CDR3 DNA sequence: TGTGCCGCCGGCGGGTACGAGCAGTACTTC. Encoded protein: CAAGGYEQYF. The variable domain in full, completed from reference TRBV28 and TRBJ2-7, reads DVKVTQSSRYLVKRTGEKVFLECVQDMDHENMFWYRQDPGLGLRLIYFSYDVKMKEKGDIPEGYSVSREKKERFSLILESASTNQTSMYLCAAGGYEQYFGPGTRLTVT.

V gene TRBV9 combines with J gene TRBJ1-2; TRBD1 is a possible D gene (6 bases). V was pared by 6 bases and J by 8 bases, with 20 bases between. The CDR3 totals 14 residues. CDR1 and CDR2 from the germline V gene are SGDLS and YYNGEE. The CDR3 DNA sequence: TGTGCCAGCACCCCGGGACACCAGGCTGCCGGCTACACCTTC. This gives the protein CASTPGHQAAGYTF.

This rearrangement joins TRBV2 to TRBJ2-1; 9 bases line up with TRBD2. Trimming cost V 1 base and J 4 bases; bases outside gene matches: 5. The CDR3 length is 16 residues. CDR1 and CDR2 from the germline V gene are SNHLY and FYNNEI. CDR3 in amino acids: CASSEVRLAVYNEQFF. The CDR3 nucleotides are TGTGCCAGCAGTGAAGTAAGACTAGCGGTATACAATGAGCAGTTCTTC.

The V gene is TRBV20-1, the J gene TRBJ2-4; D is undetermined. This CDR3 has 13 amino acids. The V gene's germline CDR1 is DFQATT and CDR2 SNEGSKA (reference sequence). V lost 3 bases to trimming and J lost 2 bases, with 8 bases between them. Here the CDR3 reads CSASLPSKNIQYF. Written as DNA, the CDR3 is TGCAGTGCTAGTCTCCCCTCCAAAAACATTCAGTACTTC.

The J gene is TRBJ2-7, the V gene TRBV2; 7 positions agree with TRBD1. This CDR3 spans 15 amino acids. Trimming took 8 bases from V and 3 from J; bases not matched to a gene: 13. Germline CDR1 is SNHLY and CDR2 is FYNNEI. The CDR3 protein is CASLNRGRNRYEQYF. The DNA of the CDR3 is TGTGCCAGCTTGAATAGGGGGCGAAATCGCTACGAGCAGTACTTC.

The CDR3 region has the DNA TGTGCCAGCAGCTGGGGACAGACAATTCCGGTTTCACCCCTCCACTTT. It is translated as CASSWGQTIPVSPLHF. The J gene is TRBJ1-6, the V gene TRBV5-5; TRBD1 agrees at 7 bases. The CDR3 has 16 amino acids. V lost 3 bases and J lost 9; bases outside the gene matches: 12. Germline V gene sequence: CDR1 SGHKS, CDR2 YYEKEE (reference sequence).

DNA of the CDR3: TGTGCCTGGAGTGTGGGGGGGGAAGGGGAGCTGTTTTTT. It codes for CAWSVGGEGELFF. This chain links TRBV30 with TRBJ2-2; 7 bases are a match to TRBD2. The germline CDR1 and CDR2 sequences are GTSNPN and SVGIG (reference sequence). This CDR3 has 13 residues. Germline trimming cut 0 bases from V and 8 bases from J; bases unmatched to any gene: 3. Combining the CDR3 with reference TRBV30 and TRBJ2-2 gives the whole variable domain SQTIHQWPATLVQPVGSPLSLECTVEGTSNPNLYWYRQAAGRGLQLLFYSVGIGQISSEVPQNLSASRPQDRQFILSSKKLLLSDSGFYLCAWSVGGEGELFFGEGSRLTVL.

This sequence joins TRBV11-2 and TRBJ1-1; D possibly corresponds to TRBD1 (6 bases). V was clipped by 5 bases and J by 6 bases, with 19 bases between them. Germline V gene sequence: CDR1 SGHAT, CDR2 FQNNGV. The CDR3 runs to 15 residues. CDR3: CASSHNPTTGAEAFF. In nucleotides, the CDR3 is TGTGCCAGCAGCCATAACCCAACGACAGGCGCTGAAGCTTTCTTT. Complete variable domain (other parts from reference TRBV11-2 and TRBJ1-1): EAGVAQSPRYKIIEKRQSVAFWCNPISGHATLYWYQQILGQGPKLLIQFQNNGVVDDSQLPKDRFSAERLKGVDSTLKIQPAKLEDSAVYLCASSHNPTTGAEAFFGQGTRLTVV.

The chain uses TRBV30 and TRBJ1-1, with 11 bases that match TRBD1. The V gene end was trimmed by 0 bases and the J gene end by 3 bases; junction bases not matched to a gene: 3. CDR1 is GTSNPN, CDR2 SVGIG, per germline (reference sequence). This CDR3 spans 15 amino acids. CDR3 sequence (DNA): TGTGCCTGGAGTGTTACGGGACAGGGGGACACTGAAGCTTTCTTT. Amino acid sequence: CAWSVTGQGDTEAFF.

The V and J genes are TRBV5-1 and TRBJ1-1, with 8 nucleotides matching TRBD1. After removal of 7 bases from V and 5 bases from J, the junction contained 7 bases not matched to a gene. The CDR3 contains 13 residues. CDR1 is SGHRS, CDR2 YFSETQ, per germline. The DNA for the CDR3 is TGCGCCAGCGCGACAGGGGAGAAAACTGAAGCTTTCTTT. Amino acids: CASATGEKTEAFF.

This sequence joins TRBV6-5 and TRBJ1-3; D uncertain. The length of the CDR3 is 15 residues. V was trimmed by 0 bases and J by 0 bases, leaving 6 bases between them. Germline V gene lookup returns CDR1 MNHEY and CDR2 SVGAGI. CDR3 in amino acids: CASSYSASSGNTIYF. As DNA, the CDR3 is TGTGCCAGCAGTTACTCCGCGAGCTCTGGAAACACCATATATTTT.

The CDR3 protein is CASSLKGPRGGGNQPQHF. Written as DNA, the CDR3 is TGTGCCAGCAGTTTAAAGGGCCCCAGAGGGGGTGGCAATCAGCCCCAGCATTTT. V usage is TRBV27 and J usage is TRBJ1-5, with D possibly TRBD1 on 6 matching bases. The length of the CDR3 is 18 residues. The V and J ends lost 2 bases and 2 bases respectively, with 19 bases between them. Germline V gene lookup returns CDR1 MNHEY and CDR2 SMNVEV (reference sequence).

The chain joins TRBV9 to TRBJ1-2; weak D call: TRBD1 (6 bases). CDR3 size: 12 residues. The V end lost 4 bases, the J end lost 5 bases, and 9 bases lay between the germline ends. CDR1 and CDR2 (germline): SGDLS, YYNGEE. CDR3 region: CASSRQEYGYTF. In DNA form, the CDR3 reads TGTGCCAGCAGCCGACAGGAGTATGGCTACACCTTC.

This chain joins TRBV19 and TRBJ1-5; no clear D. The V end lost 7 bases, the J end lost 1 base, and 14 bases lay between the germline ends. CDR1 and CDR2 from the germline V gene are LNHDA and SQIVND (reference sequence). This CDR3 region has 15 residues. The CDR3 here is CASIRGSASNQPQHF. In nucleotides, the CDR3 is TGTGCCAGTATCAGAGGGAGCGCGAGCAATCAGCCCCAGCATTTT.